This is a list of T cell receptor beta chains from one sample in a study of T cells in Graves' hyperthyroidism and ophthalmopathy. One entry per CDR3 protein, called by TCRdb with MiXCR from the multiplex PCR reads. The sample carries around 350,000 distinct CDR3 sequences, roughly an eighth recorded once. The material sequenced was blood. These receptors were collected from a woman under 30 with Graves' hyperthyroidism. The conserved cysteine and the conserved F or W are not part of the CDR3 here. Each record gives: J gene, V gene, D gene, clone size, CDR3 protein. A D gene is named only where the DNA matches it firmly. Not all rows give a size; the values are once, few, many and, for expanded clones, a class.

J gene: TRBJ2-1
V gene: TRBV6-2/TRBV6-3
D gene: .
clone size: many
CDR3 protein: ASLQRAGPLHNEQF

J gene: TRBJ2-5
V gene: TRBV20-1
D gene: TRBD2
clone size: .
CDR3 protein: SASRLAGQETQY

J gene: TRBJ2-7
V gene: TRBV7-9
D gene: .
clone size: many
CDR3 protein: ASTRGLGDFYEQY

J gene: TRBJ1-2
V gene: TRBV12-3/TRBV12-4
D gene: .
clone size: many
CDR3 protein: ASSFTSQGPGYT

J gene: TRBJ1-1
V gene: TRBV27
D gene: .
clone size: many
CDR3 protein: ASSPPGATEAF

J gene: TRBJ1-1
V gene: TRBV5-1
D gene: .
clone size: many
CDR3 protein: ASSLYGQGNTEAF

J gene: TRBJ1-5
V gene: TRBV19
D gene: TRBD1
clone size: few
CDR3 protein: ASSRVGAGGQPQH

J gene: TRBJ2-5
V gene: TRBV5-1
D gene: TRBD1
clone size: .
CDR3 protein: ASSSGQLETQY

J gene: TRBJ2-5
V gene: TRBV28
D gene: .
clone size: .
CDR3 protein: ASRSTGRNLQETQY

J gene: TRBJ2-7
V gene: TRBV3-1
D gene: .
clone size: .
CDR3 protein: ASSPRGEVGEQY

J gene: TRBJ2-5
V gene: TRBV3-1
D gene: .
clone size: many
CDR3 protein: ASSQVMNSQETQY

J gene: TRBJ2-3
V gene: TRBV27
D gene: .
clone size: many
CDR3 protein: ASSSRTRLGDTQY

J gene: TRBJ2-5
V gene: TRBV12-3/TRBV12-4
D gene: .
clone size: many
CDR3 protein: ASSRTRWETQY

J gene: TRBJ1-2
V gene: TRBV4-2
D gene: TRBD1
clone size: .
CDR3 protein: ASSQDTPGGGIYGYT

J gene: TRBJ2-3
V gene: TRBV3-1
D gene: .
clone size: many
CDR3 protein: ASSQDTSWESDTQY

J gene: TRBJ2-2
V gene: TRBV7-2
D gene: .
clone size: .
CDR3 protein: ASSLAQRDTGELF

J gene: TRBJ1-5
V gene: TRBV16
D gene: .
clone size: few
CDR3 protein: ASSQSKSRGNQPQH

J gene: TRBJ2-1
V gene: TRBV27
D gene: .
clone size: many
CDR3 protein: ASSLATPYHNEQF

J gene: TRBJ2-1
V gene: TRBV7-8
D gene: .
clone size: many
CDR3 protein: ASSSAPLASYNEQF

J gene: TRBJ1-2
V gene: TRBV28
D gene: .
clone size: few
CDR3 protein: ASNQGNYGYT

J gene: TRBJ2-7
V gene: TRBV4-1
D gene: TRBD2
clone size: few
CDR3 protein: ASSQDRGSGRDPYEQY

J gene: TRBJ2-7
V gene: TRBV20-1
D gene: .
clone size: many
CDR3 protein: SATTFRDEFSQQY

J gene: TRBJ2-1
V gene: TRBV10-3
D gene: .
clone size: .
CDR3 protein: AISVDGGSYNEQF

J gene: TRBJ2-2
V gene: TRBV7-3
D gene: .
clone size: few
CDR3 protein: ASRAAGNTGELF

J gene: TRBJ2-7
V gene: TRBV7-9
D gene: .
clone size: many
CDR3 protein: ASSDGDMGPYEQY

J gene: TRBJ2-3
V gene: TRBV12-5
D gene: .
clone size: many
CDR3 protein: ASGGQAGSTDTQY

J gene: TRBJ2-7
V gene: TRBV27
D gene: .
clone size: many
CDR3 protein: ASSFGVGLYEQY

J gene: TRBJ2-2
V gene: TRBV19
D gene: .
clone size: .
CDR3 protein: ASSKTGEGTGELF

J gene: TRBJ1-1
V gene: TRBV20-1
D gene: .
clone size: many
CDR3 protein: SARSRRGGAYTEAF

J gene: TRBJ2-1
V gene: TRBV6-2/TRBV6-3
D gene: .
clone size: .
CDR3 protein: ASSYRGADNEQF